Here is one T cell receptor (beta chain) with its context. 13 Jbeta primers and 60 Vbeta primers were used for the PCR. Assay: immunoSEQ multiplex PCR; the TCRdb copy retains only in-frame clones and omits some. This sample yields about 82,000 clones, of which about 79% are seen a single time; approximately 20% belongs to the top ten. Per germline, CDR1 LGHNA and CDR2 YSLEER. CDR3 length equals 16 residues. V was pared by 2 bases and J by 2 bases, with 10 bases between. This entry is derived from a study of cytomegalovirus exposure and HLA in healthy donors. This chain joins TRBV4-3 and TRBJ2-6; no clear D gene. The source of this sequence is a man aged 70 or older in good health and CMV-seropositive. The source material was PBMCs. In nucleotides, the CDR3 is TGCGCCAGCAGCCAAAACTTGATCACTGGGGCCAACGTCCTGACTTTC. Translating it yields CASSQNLITGANVLTF.